The 9 T cell receptor beta chains below come from one sample, sequenced in a study of T-cell memory formation after mild COVID-19 (dated by TCRdb to the early 2020s). Library construction relied on 5' RACE. This sample was sequenced with an Illumina NovaSeq 6000. The raw public data were reprocessed by TCRdb itself: fastp quality trimming at Q25, MiXCR clonotype calling, in-frame beta chains only. Rows with one shared CDR3 protein collapse into an entry with the most common genes and DNA. The sample records a few hundred thousand distinct CDR3 sequences, around 30% of which are singletons. Around an eighth of the sample is in the top ten clones. The sample comprised PBMCs or a T cell subset sorted from them (not recorded which). The receptor source for this set is an adult woman who had mild COVID-19 (a few samples of this study predate the infection). The sample titles of this study are shuffled in the database, so cell type and time point are left out; the donor was told from shared clones.

This clonotype has a handful of counts. The V gene is TRBV6-2 or TRBV6-3, the J gene TRBJ2-7, with 7 bases matching TRBD2. The junction had 20 bases not matched to a gene; V was cut back by 2 bases and J by 7 bases. This CDR3 contains 18 residues. The germline gives CDR1 MNHEY, CDR2 SVGEGT. This chain's CDR3 is CASSYRGTTSSRGWEQYF. The CDR3 DNA reads as TGTGCCAGCAGTTACCGTGGTACTACGAGCTCGCGGGGGTGGGAGCAGTACTTC.

This clonotype was recorded only once. The chain uses TRBV7-3 and TRBJ1-1; D perhaps matches TRBD1 (5 bases). This CDR3 is built from 13 residues. Trimming took 5 bases from V and 5 from J, leaving 12 bases between them. The germline V gene has CDR1 SGHTA and CDR2 FQGTGA. The CDR3 region is CASSRTFGTEAFF. In nucleotides, the CDR3 is TGTGCCAGCAGCCGGACATTCGGAACTGAAGCTTTCTTT.

This clonotype was recorded only once. The V gene is TRBV6-5, the J gene TRBJ1-2, with no clear D. Germline V gene sequence: CDR1 MNHEY, CDR2 SVGAGI. This CDR3 is 13 amino acids long. The germline V and J ends were trimmed by 2 bases and 8 bases, with 12 bases remaining between them. The DNA for the CDR3 is TGTGCCAGCAGTTACGAGGGCCTCTCCGGCTACACCTTC. Translating gives CASSYEGLSGYTF.

This clonotype has more than one count but fewer than ten. The chain carries TRBV5-4 and TRBJ2-2; either TRBD1 or TRBD2 may fit D (5 bases each). The CDR3 length is 17 residues. Germline CDR1 is SGHNT and CDR2 is YYREEE (reference sequence). V was trimmed by 2 bases and J by 0 bases, leaving 14 bases between them. DNA of the CDR3: TGTGCCAGCAGCTTTGGGGCTAGCCTAGCGAACACCGGGGAGCTGTTTTTT. The encoded protein is CASSFGASLANTGELFF.

The gene calls are TRBV6-2 or TRBV6-3 and TRBJ2-2; possible D gene TRBD1, 6 bases. Germline-derived CDR1 and CDR2 are MNHEY and SVGEGT. The CDR3 totals 14 residues. V dropped 2 bases and J dropped 9 bases, with 13 bases sitting between them. CDR3 in amino acids: CASSYSQGNRELFF. CDR3 DNA: TGTGCCAGCAGTTACAGCCAGGGGAATAGGGAGCTGTTTTTT.

DNA for the CDR3: TGTGCCAGCAGCCATATCCCAAATGAGCAGTTCTTC. Protein sequence: CASSHIPNEQFF. The J gene is TRBJ2-1, the V gene TRBV2; the D is unclear. CDR1 is SNHLY, CDR2 FYNNEI, per germline. V was shortened by 6 bases and J by 7 bases, with 10 bases between the two germline ends. The CDR3 covers 12 residues.

This clonotype was recorded a few times. This chain uses TRBV2 with TRBJ2-1, with 8 bases aligning to TRBD2. CDR1 and CDR2 from the germline V gene are SNHLY and FYNNEI. V shed 5 bases, J shed 14 bases, and the junction held 5 bases outside the gene matches. The CDR3 length is 11 residues. The CDR3 region is CASSTETSEFF. The CDR3 nucleotides are TGTGCCAGCAGTACTGAGACTAGCGAGTTCTTC.

The chain joins TRBV10-3 to TRBJ2-7; D uncertain. Germline loops: CDR1 ENHRY, CDR2 SYGVKD. Trimming removed 3 bases from V and 1 base from J, with 7 bases in between. The CDR3 contains 13 residues. The CDR3 nucleotides read TGTGCCATCAGTGAAGGTATATCCTACGAGCAGTACTTC. It codes for CAISEGISYEQYF.

The chain combines TRBV5-7 with TRBJ1-2; D perhaps matches TRBD1 (5 bases). TRBV5-7 carries the ORF label, with uncertain function. The CDR3 length is 12 residues. The V end was cut by 4 bases, the J end by 5 bases, with 9 bases between. The CDR3 is CASSERQYGYTF. Written as DNA, the CDR3 is TGTGCCAGCAGCGAACGACAGTATGGCTACACCTTC.